This passage covers 3 T cell receptor beta chains from one sample sequenced in a study of long-term antiretroviral therapy in people with HIV. The assay used was immunoSEQ (version v3.0), run at survey level. Sequencing was performed with immunoSEQ multiplex PCR; in TCRdb, only in-frame clones are kept and a portion is missing. The data hold 40,000 to 60,000 clones, with around 80% observed a single time. This specimen was unsorted PBMCs, taken 0.8 years after starting antiretroviral therapy. The receptors derive from a woman aged 18-30 years with HIV.

The chain couples TRBV18 to TRBJ1-5; D gene uncertain. CDR3 length: 15 residues. Per the germline V gene, CDR1 is KGHSH and CDR2 is LQKENI. V was shortened by 1 base and J by 2 bases, with 9 bases between the two germline ends. Written as DNA, the CDR3 is TGTGCCAGCTCACCACAGGGTGGAGGCAATCAGCCCCAGCATTTT. This gives the protein CASSPQGGGNQPQHF.

This clone was seen only once. The gene calls are TRBV7-9 and TRBJ1-1, with D hard to call. Trimming stripped 7 bases from V and 0 bases from J, with 18 bases between. The length of the CDR3 is 16 residues. Germline V gene lookup returns CDR1 SEHNR and CDR2 FQNEAQ (reference sequence). CDR3 loop: CASNHWGEAMNTEAFF. The CDR3 DNA reads TGTGCCAGCAATCATTGGGGTGAGGCCATGAACACTGAAGCTTTCTTT.

The chain has TRBV12-5 and TRBJ1-5; D unresolved. The CDR3 totals 15 residues. The V gene's germline CDR1 is LGHNT and CDR2 FRNRAP. The V end was cut by 6 bases, the J end by 0 bases, with 12 bases between. CDR3 sequence reads: CASGSPGYSNQPQHF. CDR3 in DNA: TGTGCTAGTGGCTCCCCAGGTTATAGCAATCAGCCCCAGCATTTT.